This T cell receptor (beta chain) was profiled in a study of shared clonotypes between healthy human individuals. Findings of the study overall: Represented diversity, genetic and exposure-history alike, was limited by few donors.

This table comes from immunoSEQ multiplex PCR, and its TCRdb copy is limited to in-frame clones, with some not included. The table has 800,000 to 950,000 clones, about 96% seen once. CD45RO-negative CD8 cells positively selected for CCR7 made up the naive population, which excluded terminally differentiated effector memory CD45RA+ cells. V gave up 9 bases and J gave up 5 bases, with 14 bases separating them. This CDR3 comprises 13 residues. Germline CDR1 SGHDN, CDR2 FVKESK. In regard to this clone: No antigen is known for it.

Source material: naive CD8+ T cells sorted from blood. V gene TRBV14 combines with J gene TRBJ2-1, with D perhaps matching TRBD2 (5 bases). The clonotype was recovered from a man aged 30 to 45 in good health. The CDR3 nucleotides are TGTGCCAGTAGGGAGAGTGGAAACAATGAGCAGTTCTTC. Translated: CASRESGNNEQFF.